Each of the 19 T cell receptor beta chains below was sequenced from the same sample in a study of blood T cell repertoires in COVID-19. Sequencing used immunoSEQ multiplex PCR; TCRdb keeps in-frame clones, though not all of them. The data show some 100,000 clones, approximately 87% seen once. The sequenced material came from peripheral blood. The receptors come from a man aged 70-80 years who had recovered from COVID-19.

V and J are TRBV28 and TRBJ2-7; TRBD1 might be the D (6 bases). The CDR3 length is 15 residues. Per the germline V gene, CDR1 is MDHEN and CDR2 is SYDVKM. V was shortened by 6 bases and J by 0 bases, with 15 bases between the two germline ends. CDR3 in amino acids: CASSKGDTGSYEQYF. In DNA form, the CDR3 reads TGTGCCAGCAGCAAAGGGGACACCGGCTCCTACGAGCAGTACTTC.

CDR3 amino acids: CAIRPGPGQGNTGELFF. Written as DNA, the CDR3 is TGTGCCATCAGACCGGGTCCCGGACAGGGGAACACCGGGGAGCTGTTTTTT. The J gene is TRBJ2-2, the V gene TRBV10-3, with 8 bases matching TRBD1. The length of the CDR3 is 17 residues. Losses at the gene ends were 6 bases for V and 1 base for J; bases not matched to a gene: 10. CDR1 and CDR2 from the germline V gene are ENHRY and SYGVKD.

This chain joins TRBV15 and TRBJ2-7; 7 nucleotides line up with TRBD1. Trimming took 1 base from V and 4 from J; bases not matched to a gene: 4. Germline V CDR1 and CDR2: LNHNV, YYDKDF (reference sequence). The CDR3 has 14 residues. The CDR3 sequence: CATSRGQGEYEQYF. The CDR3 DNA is TGTGCCACCAGCAGAGGACAGGGCGAATACGAGCAGTACTTC.

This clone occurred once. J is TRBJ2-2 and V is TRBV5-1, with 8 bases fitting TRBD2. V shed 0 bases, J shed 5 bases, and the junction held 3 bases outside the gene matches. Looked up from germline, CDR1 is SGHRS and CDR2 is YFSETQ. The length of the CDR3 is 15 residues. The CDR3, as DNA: TGCGCCAGCAGCTTGGGCGGACTAGCAACCGGGGAGCTGTTTTTT. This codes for CASSLGGLATGELFF. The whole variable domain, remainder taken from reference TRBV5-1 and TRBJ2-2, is KAGVTQTPRYLIKTRGQQVTLSCSPISGHRSVSWYQQTPGQGLQFLFEYFSETQRNKGNFPGRFSGRQFSNSRSEMNVSTLELGDSALYLCASSLGGLATGELFFGEGSRLTVL.

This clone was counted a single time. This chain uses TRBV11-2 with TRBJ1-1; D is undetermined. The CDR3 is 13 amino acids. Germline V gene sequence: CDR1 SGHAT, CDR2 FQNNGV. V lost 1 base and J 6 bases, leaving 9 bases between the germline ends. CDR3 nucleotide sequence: TGTGCCAGCAGCTTAGGTGAGGTCTCTGAAGCTTTCTTT. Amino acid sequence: CASSLGEVSEAFF.

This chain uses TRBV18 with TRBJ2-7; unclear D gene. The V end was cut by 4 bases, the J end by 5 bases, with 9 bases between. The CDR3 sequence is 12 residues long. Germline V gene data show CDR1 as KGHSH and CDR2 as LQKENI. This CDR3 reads CASSQSRDEQYF. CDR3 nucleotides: TGTGCCAGCTCACAATCCCGGGACGAGCAGTACTTC. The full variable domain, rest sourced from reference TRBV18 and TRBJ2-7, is NAGVMQNPRHLVRRRGQEARLRCSPMKGHSHVYWYRQLPEEGLKFMVYLQKENIIDESGMPKERFSAEFPKEGPSILRIQQVVRGDSAAYFCASSQSRDEQYFGPGTRLTVT.

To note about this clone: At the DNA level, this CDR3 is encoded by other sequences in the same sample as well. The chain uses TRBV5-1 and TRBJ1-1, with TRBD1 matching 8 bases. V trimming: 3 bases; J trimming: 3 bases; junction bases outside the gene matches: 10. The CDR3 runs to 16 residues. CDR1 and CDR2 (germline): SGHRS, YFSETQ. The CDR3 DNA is TGCGCCAGCAGCTCGGAGGGGACAGGATCCTACACTGAAGCTTTCTTT. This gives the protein CASSSEGTGSYTEAFF. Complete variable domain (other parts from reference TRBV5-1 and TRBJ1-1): KAGVTQTPRYLIKTRGQQVTLSCSPISGHRSVSWYQQTPGQGLQFLFEYFSETQRNKGNFPGRFSGRQFSNSRSEMNVSTLELGDSALYLCASSSEGTGSYTEAFFGQGTRLTVV.

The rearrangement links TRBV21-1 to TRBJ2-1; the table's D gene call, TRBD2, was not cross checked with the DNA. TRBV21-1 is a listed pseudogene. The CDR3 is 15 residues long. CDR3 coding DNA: TGTGCCAGCAGCAAAGTGGGGGGGCTCAGCGATGAGCAGTTCTTC. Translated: CASSKVGGLSDEQFF.

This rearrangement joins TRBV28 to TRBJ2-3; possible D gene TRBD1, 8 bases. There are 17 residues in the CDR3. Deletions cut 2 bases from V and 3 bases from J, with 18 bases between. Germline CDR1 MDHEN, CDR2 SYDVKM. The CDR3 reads CASSLRRGTGSTDTQYF. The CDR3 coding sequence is TGTGCCAGCAGTTTACGGCGGGGGACAGGATCAACAGATACGCAGTATTTT.

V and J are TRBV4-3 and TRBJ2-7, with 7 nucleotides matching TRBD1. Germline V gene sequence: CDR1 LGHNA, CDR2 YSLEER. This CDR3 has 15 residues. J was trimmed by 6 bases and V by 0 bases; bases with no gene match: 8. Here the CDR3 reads CASSQDLGQRLEQYF. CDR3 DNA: TGCGCCAGCAGCCAAGATTTGGGACAGAGGCTCGAGCAGTACTTC.

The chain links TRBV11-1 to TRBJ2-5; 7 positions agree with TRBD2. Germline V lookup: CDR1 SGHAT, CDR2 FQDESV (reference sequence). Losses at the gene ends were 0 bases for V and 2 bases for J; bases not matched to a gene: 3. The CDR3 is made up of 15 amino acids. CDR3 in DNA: TGTGCCAGCAGCTTAGCTGCGGGGGATCAAGAGACCCAGTACTTC. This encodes CASSLAAGDQETQYF.

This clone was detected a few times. The CDR3, as DNA: TGTGCCAGCAGCCCGGTTCTCCTAGAGGCGGACACTGAAGCTTTCTTT. It specifies CASSPVLLEADTEAFF. V and J are TRBV27 and TRBJ1-1; D is uncertain. The germline V and J ends were trimmed by 6 bases and 3 bases, with 20 bases remaining between them. Germline lookup yields CDR1 MNHEY and CDR2 SMNVEV (reference sequence). This CDR3 has 16 amino acids.

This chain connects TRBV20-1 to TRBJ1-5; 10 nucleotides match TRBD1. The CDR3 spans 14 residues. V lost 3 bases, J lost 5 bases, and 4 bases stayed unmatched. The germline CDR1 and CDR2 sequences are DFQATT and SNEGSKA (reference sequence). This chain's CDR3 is CSASWGTGDQPQHF. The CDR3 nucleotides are TGCAGTGCTAGTTGGGGGACAGGGGATCAGCCCCAGCATTTT.

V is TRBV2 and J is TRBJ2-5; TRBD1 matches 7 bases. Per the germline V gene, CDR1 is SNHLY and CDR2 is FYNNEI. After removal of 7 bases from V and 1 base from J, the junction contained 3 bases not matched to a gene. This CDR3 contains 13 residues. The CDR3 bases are TGTGCCAGCAACAGGGGTCTCCAAGAGACCCAGTACTTC. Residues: CASNRGLQETQYF.

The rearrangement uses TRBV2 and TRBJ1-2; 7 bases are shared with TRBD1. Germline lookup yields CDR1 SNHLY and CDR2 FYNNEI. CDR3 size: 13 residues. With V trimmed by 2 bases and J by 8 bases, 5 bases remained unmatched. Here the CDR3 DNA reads TGTGCCAGCAGTGAACGGCAGGGGGTCGGCTACACCTTC. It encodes CASSERQGVGYTF. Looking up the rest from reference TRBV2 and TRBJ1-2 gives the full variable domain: EPEVTQTPSHQVTQMGQEVILRCVPISNHLYFYWYRQILGQKVEFLVSFYNNEISEKSEIFDDQFSVERPDGSNFTLKIRSTKLEDSAMYFCASSERQGVGYTFGSGTRLTVV.

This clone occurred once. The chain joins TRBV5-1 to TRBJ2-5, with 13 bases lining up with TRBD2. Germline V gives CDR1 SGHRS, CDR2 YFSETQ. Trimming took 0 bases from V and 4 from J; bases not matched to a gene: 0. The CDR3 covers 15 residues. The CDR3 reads CASSLGTSGGETQYF. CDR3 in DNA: TGCGCCAGCAGCTTGGGGACTAGCGGGGGAGAGACCCAGTACTTC.

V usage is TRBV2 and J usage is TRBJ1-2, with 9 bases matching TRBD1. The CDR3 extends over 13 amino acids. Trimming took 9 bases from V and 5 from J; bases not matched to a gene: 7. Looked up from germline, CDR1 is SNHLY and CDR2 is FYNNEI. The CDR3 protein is CARDSGTGYGYTF. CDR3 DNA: TGTGCCAGAGATTCCGGGACAGGGTATGGCTACACCTTC.

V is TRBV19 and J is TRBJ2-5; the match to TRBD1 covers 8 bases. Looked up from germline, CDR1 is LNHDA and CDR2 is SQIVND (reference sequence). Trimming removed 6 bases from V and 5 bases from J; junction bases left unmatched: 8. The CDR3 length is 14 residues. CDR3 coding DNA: TGTGCCAGTAGACAGGGGGAATCCTCTGAGACCCAGTACTTC. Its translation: CASRQGESSETQYF.

The DNA of the CDR3 is TGTGCCAGCAGTGAAGAGGGACAGGGTAACGGTGAAAAACTGTTTTTT. Residues: CASSEEGQGNGEKLFF. This chain uses TRBV2 with TRBJ1-4, with TRBD1 identical over 9 bases. After removal of 1 base from V and 7 bases from J, the junction contained 7 bases not matched to a gene. Germline V gene sequence: CDR1 SNHLY, CDR2 FYNNEI. This CDR3 has 16 amino acids.